A selection of T cell receptor beta chains follows, all from one sample in a study of regulatory T cells in long-lasting Graves disease. MiXCR, applied by TCRdb to the multiplex PCR reads, yields one record per CDR3 protein. Among more than 350,000 distinct CDR3 sequences listed, 21% were seen once. Sequences were derived from peripheral blood mononuclear cells (PBMCs), sampled when the disease was refractory, from a patient treated with antithyroid drugs. The source is a female donor with Graves disease. Each CDR3 is given with its conserved first and last residue. The order of the fields is J gene, D gene, clone size, V gene, CDR3 protein. D genes are given only for firm matches. Clone size is shown for a subset of rows, as once, few, many or a class of expanded clone.

J: TRBJ2-7
D: TRBD1
size: NA
V: TRBV12-3/TRBV12-4
CDR3: CASSLGQEWSEQYF

J: TRBJ1-5
D: TRBD1
size: NA
V: TRBV12-5
CDR3: CASATGGGSNQPQHF

J: TRBJ2-2
D: NA
size: many
V: TRBV2
CDR3: CASRPGNTGELFF

J: TRBJ2-1
D: TRBD2
size: few
V: TRBV20-1
CDR3: CSAHLRTSYLNEQFF

J: TRBJ2-7
D: NA
size: many
V: TRBV24-1
CDR3: CATSDRDEQYF

J: TRBJ2-5
D: TRBD2
size: few
V: TRBV28
CDR3: CASSEGSGGRETQYF

J: TRBJ1-4
D: NA
size: NA
V: TRBV19
CDR3: CASSEAWEKLFF

J: TRBJ2-7
D: TRBD1
size: NA
V: TRBV6-1
CDR3: CASSVDGYRGSEQYF

J: TRBJ2-6
D: NA
size: few
V: TRBV24-1
CDR3: CATSDARTVSGANVLTF

J: TRBJ2-5
D: NA
size: many
V: TRBV28
CDR3: CASSIRTVNQETQYF

J: TRBJ1-2
D: NA
size: many
V: TRBV28
CDR3: CASMGDLYGYTF

J: TRBJ2-6
D: NA
size: NA
V: TRBV11-2
CDR3: CASSLTLSGANVLTF